The clone carrying this T cell receptor beta chain was recorded many times. Its specificity is not known. This entry belongs to a study of human T cells and chemical hapten exposure. Study outcomes and limitations: Those TCRs sitting above 1 in 1000 frequency stayed the same with DPC sensitization.

Germline V gives CDR1 WSHSY, CDR2 SAAADI. Between the trimmed V and J ends, which lost 11 bases and 0 bases, there was a span of 12 bases. This CDR3 has 13 residues. This sample's time point: healthy volunteer bleed at 6 weeks. Unfractionated whole blood was the source of the extracted total RNA. MiXCR, applied by TCRdb to the RACE reads, yields one record per CDR3 protein. The top ten hold approximately 1.5% of the sample, which has 75,000 to 80,000 distinct CDR3 sequences, 8.5% to 10% seen once. The receptor's source is a female donor in good health. Some clones in this sample may be carry-over from other donors' samples. Sequenced: whole blood. The chain joins TRBV10-2 to TRBJ2-3; the D call may be TRBD1 or TRBD2 (5 bases each). The CDR3 sequence is CAGGTASTDTQYF. CDR3 coding DNA: TGCGCCGGGGGTACGGCTAGCACAGATACGCAGTATTTT.